This T cell receptor (beta chain) was recorded in a study of molecular identifiers for immune sequencing clone quantification. Libraries used 20,000 to 1,000,000 sorted naive CD8 T cells and 10%, 30% or 50% RNA input. This clonotype is labeled as medium-sized (0.01 to 0.1%). Each CDR3 protein gets one entry after TCRdb re-called the PCR reads with MiXCR. The sample carries some 9,800 distinct CDR3 sequences, around a fifth recorded once. V was clipped by 0 bases and J by 5 bases, with 18 bases between them. Germline CDR1 MGHRA, CDR2 YSYEKL. This CDR3 contains 17 residues. The rearrangement uses TRBV4-1 and TRBJ2-3; no clear D. Sequencing was carried out using naive CD8+ T cells from blood, with Jurkat cell RNA spiked in. Subset described: FACS-sorted CD8+CD4-CCR7+CD45RA+ naive T cells. The receptor's source is a human donor in good health. Some libraries in this study had Jurkat cell RNA spiked in. The CDR3 is CASSQERFGPLRDTQYF. The CDR3 DNA reads as TGCGCCAGCAGCCAAGAAAGGTTTGGCCCCTTAAGAGATACGCAGTATTTT.